This section outlines one T cell receptor beta chain sequence together with its context. The sample comes from a study of blood T cell repertoires in COVID-19. As for the study in general: The United States, Italy and Spain provided the acute and convalescent COVID-19 samples.

The V gene's germline CDR1 is LNHDA and CDR2 SQIVND (reference sequence). The CDR3 totals 13 residues. Trimming pared 10 bases from V and 8 bases from J, leaving 18 bases between. The method was immunoSEQ multiplex PCR; TCRdb's version includes in-frame clones alone and lacks a portion of them. The sample contains about 270,000 clones, about nine tenths of which appear only once. Sequences were obtained from peripheral blood. This receptor was taken from a man aged 40-49 years with active or convalescent COVID-19. This sequence joins TRBV19 and TRBJ2-1, with a possible D match to TRBD2 (6 bases). In DNA, the CDR3 is TGTGCCACCTCGGGACTGGAAAGGGATGAGCAGTTCTTC. Amino acids: CATSGLERDEQFF.